This TCR beta chain is from a study of blood T cell repertoires in COVID-19. Study at large: Whether acute or convalescent, the COVID-19 samples came from the United States, Italy and Spain. Sample material is recorded as cDNA or gDNA derived from T cells, B-cell-depleted T cells, or PBMCs.

Sequencing used immunoSEQ multiplex PCR; TCRdb keeps in-frame clones, though not all of them. The sample shows around 400,000 clones, about 90% of them seen only once. The CDR3 has 18 residues. Trimming removed 1 base from V and 0 bases from J; junction bases left unmatched: 6. CDR1 and CDR2 (germline): SGHVS, FQNEAQ. All enrollees were roughly 18 to 95 years old and from approximately 25 US areas. The study assigned cohorts using participant-reported clinical history. The TCR originated in a woman in her twenties or thirties who had recovered from COVID-19. Sequencing was done on a sample of PBMCs or T cells enriched from blood (not recorded which). The chain links TRBV7-8 to TRBJ1-6, with 7 positions matching TRBD1. CDR3 sequence: CASSLELQGSSYNSPLHF. CDR3 nucleotides: TGTGCCAGCAGCTTAGAGCTACAGGGGAGCTCCTATAATTCACCCCTCCACTTT.